The 8 T cell receptor beta chains below all came from one sample that was sequenced in a study of blood T cell repertoires in COVID-19. Assay used: immunoSEQ multiplex PCR; TCRdb lists only in-frame clones, some missing. The sample shows about 250,000 clones, roughly four fifths of them seen only once. Material for sequencing was peripheral blood. Every receptor here comes from a woman aged 70-85 years with acute or convalescent COVID-19.

The rearrangement joins TRBV6-6 to TRBJ1-3; 7 bases agree with TRBD1. The junction had 6 bases not matched to a gene; V was cut back by 6 bases and J by 4 bases. The germline CDR1 and CDR2 sequences are MNHNY and SVGAGI (reference sequence). This CDR3 is 14 amino acids long. As DNA, the CDR3 is TGTGCCAGCAGGCCAACAGGGGTCGGAAACACCATATATTTT. Translated: CASRPTGVGNTIYF.

The sample holds one count of this clone. The chain carries TRBV4-1 and TRBJ1-2; 9 bases agree with TRBD1. After removal of 2 bases from V and 7 bases from J, the junction contained 2 bases not matched to a gene. The CDR3 covers 13 residues. CDR1 and CDR2 (germline): MGHRA, YSYEKL. This chain's CDR3 is CASSQPDRGGYTF. In DNA, the CDR3 is TGCGCCAGCAGCCAACCGGACAGGGGTGGCTACACCTTC.

The chain has TRBV2 and TRBJ2-3; a weak D match, TRBD2 (6 bases). Deletions cut 0 bases from V and 2 bases from J, with 12 bases between. This CDR3 comprises 16 residues. CDR1 is SNHLY and CDR2 is FYNNEI in the germline V gene. CDR3 residues: CASSEALGGNTDTQYF. CDR3 sequence (DNA): TGTGCCAGCAGTGAAGCGCTTGGCGGGAACACAGATACGCAGTATTTT.

The V call is TRBV7-2, the J call TRBJ2-3; D is unclear. Germline V CDR1 and CDR2: SGHTA, FQGNSA. Trimming left V 1 base short and J 2 bases short, with 7 bases between. This CDR3 has 14 residues. CDR3 sequence (DNA): TGTGCCAGCAGCTTAGTAAGAGTCACAGATACGCAGTATTTT. Translation: CASSLVRVTDTQYF.

This sequence joins TRBV7-2 and TRBJ2-7, with D perhaps TRBD1 (7 bases). Per the germline V gene, CDR1 is SGHTA and CDR2 is FQGNSA. V lost 4 bases to trimming and J lost 4 bases, with 11 bases between them. CDR3 size: 13 residues. The CDR3 region has the DNA TGTGCCAGCAGCTCCGCAGGGGGGTACGAGCAGTACTTC. Translated: CASSSAGGYEQYF.

The J gene is TRBJ1-6, the V gene TRBV11-2; a weak D match, TRBD1 (5 bases). The CDR3 length is 14 residues. CDR1 is SGHAT, CDR2 FQNNGV, per germline. V lost 1 base and J 9 bases, leaving 10 bases between the germline ends. The CDR3 region is CASSLGQRSSPLHF. CDR3 nucleotide sequence: TGTGCCAGCAGCTTAGGACAGCGAAGTTCACCCCTCCACTTT.

V and J are TRBV4-1 and TRBJ1-5; D gene uncertain. Trimming shortened V by 0 bases and J by 7 bases, and 10 bases separated the two germline ends. This CDR3 contains 14 residues. The germline V gene encodes CDR1 MGHRA and CDR2 YSYEKL. This CDR3 reads CASSQDRGRQPQHF. The CDR3 DNA reads as TGCGCCAGCAGCCAAGATAGAGGGCGGCAGCCCCAGCATTTT.

V and J are TRBV4-2 and TRBJ1-5, with D uncertain. V lost 2 bases and J lost 1, with 15 bases in between. CDR3 length: 17 residues. The germline V gene has CDR1 LGHNA and CDR2 YNFKEQ. The CDR3 region is CASSQTRAGWSNQPQHF. CDR3 coding DNA: TGTGCCAGCAGCCAAACTAGGGCAGGATGGAGCAATCAGCCCCAGCATTTT.